This T cell receptor beta chain stems from a study of post-analysis software for immune sequencing data. On the study more broadly: Patients with relapsing-remitting, secondary progressive and progressive-relapsing multiple sclerosis courses were all represented. Study results and caveats: When compared against controls, multiple sclerosis patients showed significantly lower normalized Chao1 diversity. Under F measure analysis, samples from one preparation batch co-clustered strongly. With TRBV5-6, TRBV5-1 and TRBV20-1 included, about five TRBV segments were more frequent in patients than in controls.

This clonotype occurred a few times. The antigen remains unidentified. Germline V gives CDR1 MGHRA, CDR2 YSYEKL. V dropped 1 base and J dropped 4; count of bases not matched to a gene: 5. CDR3 length: 16 residues. Tagging with unique molecular identifiers was a feature of the TCR beta cDNA libraries. The source material, roughly 0.85 to 10 million T cells, gave rise to roughly 500,000 cDNA molecules. TCRdb ran MiXCR on the PCR reads and lists one entry per CDR3 protein. This table holds about 400,000 distinct CDR3 sequences, less than 35% found once. Specimen: blood. The V call is TRBV4-1, the J call TRBJ2-3; 10 bases align to TRBD2. The clonotype was recovered from a girl between 10 and 17 years old with multiple sclerosis. In nucleotides, the CDR3 is TGCGCCAGCAGCCAAGCCGAGCGGGGGGGCGCAGATACGCAGTATTTT. Translated, it gives CASSQAERGGADTQYF.